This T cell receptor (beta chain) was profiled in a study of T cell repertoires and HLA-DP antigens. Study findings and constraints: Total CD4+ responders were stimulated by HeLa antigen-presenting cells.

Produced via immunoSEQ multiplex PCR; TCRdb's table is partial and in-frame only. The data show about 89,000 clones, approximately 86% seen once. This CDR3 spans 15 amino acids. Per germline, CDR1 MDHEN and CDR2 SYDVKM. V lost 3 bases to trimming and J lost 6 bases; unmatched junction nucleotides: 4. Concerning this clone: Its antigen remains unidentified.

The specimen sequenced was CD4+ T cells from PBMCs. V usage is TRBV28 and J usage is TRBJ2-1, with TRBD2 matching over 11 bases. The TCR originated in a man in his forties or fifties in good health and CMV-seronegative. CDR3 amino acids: CASSLGGLAVNEQFF. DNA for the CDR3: TGTGCCAGCAGTTTGGGGGGACTAGCGGTCAATGAGCAGTTCTTC.